Reported below is one T cell receptor beta chain. What it binds is not known. Gene names refer to mouse genes. The observed sequence ends 3 residues before the CDR3 terminus, with the missing tail filled in from the germline J gene. This entry belongs to a study of CD8+ T cells in alopecia areata. The wider study: Spontaneously alopecic C3H/HeJ graft donors, about 6-12 months old, gave skin to roughly 6-10-week-old female C3H/HeJ mice. General observations from the study: In patients, TCRs were shared less clearly than in mice, and HLA may possibly be involved. Compared with normal scalp, lesional scalp had higher clonality and more expanded CD8+ clones.

RNA was isolated and reverse transcribed to cDNA, the sequencing template. Libraries were prepared by immunoSEQ multiplex PCR; TCRdb keeps only in-frame clonotypes and omits some of them. The repertoire consists of about 270,000 clones, none detected only once. Sorting of pooled cutaneous lymph node cells used CD4, CD8alpha, NKG2D, NKG2ACE and other markers. V was pared by 2 bases and J by 7 bases, with 7 bases between. There are 13 residues in the CDR3. Germline V gene lookup returns CDR1 NNHDY and CDR2 SYVADS. This clonotype originated in a C3H/HeJ mouse with alopecia areata. As its MHC haplotype, the strain has H2-k. The rearrangement uses TRBV13-3 and TRBJ1-6; D is ambiguous. TRBJ1-6 is an ORF, and what it does is uncertain. Sequencing used CD4+ T cells sorted from a lymph node. The covered CDR3 bases are TGTGCCAGCAGTGAAGTTCAAAATTCGCCC. Amino acid sequence: CASSEVQNSP. The whole CDR3 region reads CASSEVQNSPLYF.